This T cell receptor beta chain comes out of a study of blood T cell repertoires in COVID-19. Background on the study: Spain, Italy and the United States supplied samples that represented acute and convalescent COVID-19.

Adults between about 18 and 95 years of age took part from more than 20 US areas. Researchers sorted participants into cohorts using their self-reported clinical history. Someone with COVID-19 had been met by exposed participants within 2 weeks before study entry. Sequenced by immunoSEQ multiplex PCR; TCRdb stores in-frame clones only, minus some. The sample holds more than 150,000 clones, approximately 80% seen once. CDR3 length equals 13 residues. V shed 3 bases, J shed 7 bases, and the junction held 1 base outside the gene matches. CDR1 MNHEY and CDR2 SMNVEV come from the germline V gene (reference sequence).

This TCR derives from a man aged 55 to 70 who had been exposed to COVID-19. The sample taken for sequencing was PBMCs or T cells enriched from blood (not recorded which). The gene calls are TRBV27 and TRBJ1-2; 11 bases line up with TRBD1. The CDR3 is CASSLDRGLGYTF. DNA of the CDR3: TGTGCCAGCAGTTTGGACAGGGGGCTTGGCTACACCTTC.